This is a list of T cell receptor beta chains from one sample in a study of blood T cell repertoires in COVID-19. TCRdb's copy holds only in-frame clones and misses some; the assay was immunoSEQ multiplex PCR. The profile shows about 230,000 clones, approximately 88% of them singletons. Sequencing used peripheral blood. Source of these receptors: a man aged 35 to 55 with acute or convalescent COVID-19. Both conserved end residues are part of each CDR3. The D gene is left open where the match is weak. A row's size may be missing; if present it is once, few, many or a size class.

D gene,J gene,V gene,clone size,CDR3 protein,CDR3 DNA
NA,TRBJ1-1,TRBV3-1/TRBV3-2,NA,CASSQGVAAFF,TGTGCCAGCAGCCAAGGGGTAGCAGCTTTCTTT
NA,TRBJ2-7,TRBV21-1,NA,CASSKAEQAYEQYF,TGTGCCAGCAGCAAAGCGGAACAGGCCTACGAGCAGTACTTC
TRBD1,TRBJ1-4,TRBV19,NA,CASSVLPGQGGQGQKLFF,TGTGCCAGTAGTGTATTACCGGGACAGGGTGGCCAAGGGCAAAAACTGTTTTTT
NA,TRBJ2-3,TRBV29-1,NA,CSVVGASNTDTQYF,TGCAGCGTTGTTGGTGCGTCTAACACAGATACGCAGTATTTT
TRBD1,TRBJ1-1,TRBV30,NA,CAFRQGANTEAFF,TGTGCCTTTCGACAGGGGGCTAACACTGAAGCTTTCTTT
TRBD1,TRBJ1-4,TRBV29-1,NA,CSVLGQEREKLFF,TGCAGCGTCCTCGGACAGGAGAGGGAAAAACTGTTTTTT
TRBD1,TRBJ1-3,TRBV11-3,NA,CASSLLRYRGTGNTIYF,TGTGCCAGCAGCTTATTGCGCTACAGGGGGACTGGAAACACCATATATTTT
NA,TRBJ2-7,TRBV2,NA,CASSYGEQYF,TGTGCCAGCAGTTACGGCGAGCAGTACTTC
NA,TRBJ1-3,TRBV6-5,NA,CASSTPQGNTIYF,TGTGCCAGCAGTACCCCACAGGGAAACACCATATATTTT
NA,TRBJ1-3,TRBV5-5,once,CASSLVASSGNTIYF,TGTGCCAGCAGCTTGGTCGCCAGCTCTGGAAACACCATATATTTT
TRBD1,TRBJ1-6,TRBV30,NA,CAWTDGQGNSPLHF,TGTGCCTGGACCGACGGACAGGGGAATTCACCCCTCCACTTT
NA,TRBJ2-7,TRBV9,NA,CASGTLYEQYF,TGTGCCAGTGGGACTCTTTACGAGCAGTACTTC
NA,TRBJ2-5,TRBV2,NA,CASRKDSSSGTQYF,TGTGCCAGCAGAAAGGACAGTTCCTCGGGGACCCAGTACTTC
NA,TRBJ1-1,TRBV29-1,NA,CSVQGNTEAFF,TGCAGCGTTCAGGGGAACACTGAAGCTTTCTTT
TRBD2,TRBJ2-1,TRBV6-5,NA,CASSYLAGSYNEQFF,TGTGCCAGCAGTTACCTAGCGGGGTCTTACAATGAGCAGTTCTTC
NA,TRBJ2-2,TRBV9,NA,CASSVVGTNTGELFF,TGTGCCAGCAGCGTAGTTGGCACGAACACCGGGGAGCTGTTTTTT
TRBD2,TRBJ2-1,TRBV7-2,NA,CASSLAGGYNEQFF,TGTGCCAGCAGCTTAGCGGGAGGGTACAATGAGCAGTTCTTC
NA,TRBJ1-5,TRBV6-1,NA,CASSDPAWGGYSNQPQHF,TGTGCCAGCAGTGACCCCGCTTGGGGGGGGTATAGCAATCAGCCCCAGCATTTT
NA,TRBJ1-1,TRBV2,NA,CASSSGRSVTEAFF,TGTGCCAGCAGTTCAGGGAGGTCGGTCACTGAAGCTTTCTTT
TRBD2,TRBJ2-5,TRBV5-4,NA,CASSSGTSGRAPMETQYF,TGTGCCAGCAGCTCCGGGACTAGCGGGAGGGCCCCAATGGAGACCCAGTACTTC
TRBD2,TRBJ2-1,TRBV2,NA,CASSGGLTSYNEQFF,TGTGCCAGCAGTGGGGGACTAACCTCCTACAATGAGCAGTTCTTC
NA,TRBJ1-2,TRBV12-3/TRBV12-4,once,CASSREGYGYTF,TGTGCCAGCAGCAGGGAAGGGTATGGCTACACCTTC
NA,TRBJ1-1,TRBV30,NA,CAWRAGGGEAEAFF,TGTGCCTGGAGGGCTGGGGGAGGAGAAGCTGAAGCTTTCTTT
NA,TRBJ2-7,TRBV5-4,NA,CASSTQTAISSYEQYF,TGTGCCAGCAGCACACAGACAGCGATAAGCTCCTACGAGCAGTACTTC
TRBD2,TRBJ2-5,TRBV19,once,CASRGTSGRTETQYF,TGTGCCAGTCGGGGGACTAGCGGGAGAACAGAGACCCAGTACTTC
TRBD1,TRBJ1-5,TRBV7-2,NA,CASSFWTGNNQPQHF,TGTGCCAGCAGTTTCTGGACAGGGAACAATCAGCCCCAGCATTTT
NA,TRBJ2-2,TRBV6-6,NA,CASSYTGYTGELFF,TGTGCCAGCAGTTATACCGGTTACACCGGGGAGCTGTTTTTT
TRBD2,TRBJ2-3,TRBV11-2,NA,CASSPFRTSGRSTDTQYF,TGTGCCAGCAGCCCTTTTCGGACTAGCGGCAGGAGCACAGATACGCAGTATTTT
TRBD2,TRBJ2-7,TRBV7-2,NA,CASSLVTSGSYEQYF,TGTGCCAGCAGCTTAGTTACTAGCGGGAGTTACGAGCAGTACTTC
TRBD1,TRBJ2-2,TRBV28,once,CASSFRDRGVGELFF,TGTGCCAGCAGTTTCCGGGACAGGGGCGTCGGGGAGCTGTTTTTT
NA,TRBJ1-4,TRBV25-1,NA,CASSLQGGEKLFF,TGTGCCAGCAGTCTTCAGGGAGGTGAAAAACTGTTTTTT
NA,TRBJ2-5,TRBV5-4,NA,CASSLAPQGIQETQYF,TGTGCCAGCAGCTTGGCCCCCCAGGGAATTCAAGAGACCCAGTACTTC
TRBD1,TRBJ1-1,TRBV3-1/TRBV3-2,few,CASSRQGLNTEAFF,TGTGCCAGCAGCCGACAGGGTTTGAACACTGAAGCTTTCTTT
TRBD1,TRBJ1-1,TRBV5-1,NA,CASSLRTGDTEAFF,TGCGCCAGCAGCTTACGGACAGGGGACACTGAAGCTTTCTTT
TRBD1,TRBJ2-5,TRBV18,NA,CASSQETGGKETQYF,TGTGCCAGCTCACAGGAGACAGGGGGCAAAGAGACCCAGTACTTC
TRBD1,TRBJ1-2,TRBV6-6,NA,CASSYLDRALSYGYTF,TGTGCCAGCAGTTACCTCGACAGGGCTCTAAGCTATGGCTACACCTTC
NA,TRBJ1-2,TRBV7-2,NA,CASSLAPRPGGYTF,TGTGCCAGCAGCTTAGCCCCCCGGCCGGGTGGCTACACCTTC
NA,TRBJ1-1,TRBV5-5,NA,CASSLEGLGTEAFF,TGTGCCAGCAGCTTGGAGGGGCTGGGCACTGAAGCTTTCTTT
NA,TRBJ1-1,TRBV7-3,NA,CASRATANTEAFF,TGTGCCAGCAGGGCAACAGCGAACACTGAAGCTTTCTTT
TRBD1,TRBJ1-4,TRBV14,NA,CASSQDFPRGTNEKLFF,TGTGCCAGCAGCCAAGATTTTCCCAGGGGGACTAATGAAAAACTGTTTTTT
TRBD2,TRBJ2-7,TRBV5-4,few,CASSFYGTTREQYF,TGTGCCAGCAGCTTCTACGGGACTACCCGCGAGCAGTACTTC
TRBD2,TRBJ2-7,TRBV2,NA,CARGLAGGPYEQYF,TGTGCCCGAGGACTAGCGGGAGGGCCCTACGAGCAGTACTTC
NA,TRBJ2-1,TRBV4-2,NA,CASSQGQRAGWGANEQFF,TGTGCCAGCAGCCAGGGACAGCGGGCCGGCTGGGGGGCCAATGAGCAGTTCTTC
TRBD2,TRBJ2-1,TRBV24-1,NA,CATSGDGTSGRGEQFF,TGTGCCACCAGTGGAGATGGGACTAGCGGGAGGGGTGAGCAGTTCTTC
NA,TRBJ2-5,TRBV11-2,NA,CASSFLRETQYF,TGTGCCAGCAGCTTCCTTCGGGAGACCCAGTACTTC
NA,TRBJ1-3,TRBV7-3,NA,CASSPREGSGNTIYF,TGTGCCAGCAGCCCTCGGGAGGGATCTGGAAACACCATATATTTT
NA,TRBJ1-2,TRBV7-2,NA,CASSLATAGGYTF,TGTGCCAGCAGCTTAGCTACCGCCGGGGGCTACACCTTC
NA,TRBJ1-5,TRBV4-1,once,CASSQEARISNQPQHF,TGCGCCAGCAGCCAAGAGGCTCGAATTAGCAATCAGCCCCAGCATTTT
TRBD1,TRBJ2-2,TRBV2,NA,CASSERTGRTGELFF,TGTGCCAGCAGCGAGAGGACAGGTCGCACCGGGGAGCTGTTTTTT
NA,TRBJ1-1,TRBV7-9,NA,CASSLGGVNTEAFF,TGTGCCAGCAGCTTAGGAGGTGTCAACACTGAAGCTTTCTTT
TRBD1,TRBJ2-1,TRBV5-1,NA,CASSLGQGALDEQFF,TGCGCCAGCAGCTTAGGACAGGGGGCCCTGGATGAGCAGTTCTTC
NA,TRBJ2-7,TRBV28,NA,CASKGSGGPYEQYF,TGTGCCAGCAAGGGCTCCGGGGGGCCCTACGAGCAGTACTTC
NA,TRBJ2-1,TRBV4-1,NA,CASSQGSRDNNNEQFF,TGCGCCAGCAGCCAAGGTTCGCGGGATAACAACAATGAGCAGTTCTTC